This is a list of T cell receptor beta chains from one sample in a study of control samples from healthy donors and cancer patients. Here immunoSEQ multiplex PCR was the method, and the copy in TCRdb shows in-frame clones only, minus some. Here the sample spans some 130,000 clones, 75% to 95% being singletons. Sequenced sample: blood. All receptors come from a man younger than 35 in good health. The CDR3 runs from the conserved cysteine through the conserved F or W. The order of the fields is clone size, D gene, V gene, J gene, CDR3 DNA, CDR3 protein. D genes are given only for firm matches. Some rows mark clone size as missing; the rest say once, few, many or name a class of expanded clone.

>-|-|TRBV24-1|TRBJ2-6
TGTGCCACCAGGGGGGACGGTTCTGGGGCCAACGTCCTGACTTTC
CATRGDGSGANVLTF
>-|TRBD2|TRBV11-1|TRBJ2-3
TGTGCCAGCAGCCCGGGACTAGCGGGGACTACAGATACGCAGTATTTT
CASSPGLAGTTDTQYF
>-|TRBD2|TRBV15|TRBJ2-1
TGTGCCACCAGCAGAGTGGGGACTAGCGGGGTAGGCTCCTACAATGAGCAGTTCTTC
CATSRVGTSGVGSYNEQFF
>-|-|TRBV27|TRBJ1-6
TGTGCCAGCAGTTTATCCCCAGGGACAAATTCACCCCTCCACTTT
CASSLSPGTNSPLHF
>-|TRBD1|TRBV5-1|TRBJ2-5
TGCGCCAGCAGCCTCAGGGGGTCGTACCAAGAGACCCAGTACTTC
CASSLRGSYQETQYF
>few|-|TRBV6-4|TRBJ2-1
TGTGCCAGCAGTCCTTTGGGGGGCGACTACAATGAGCAGTTCTTC
CASSPLGGDYNEQFF
>-|TRBD2|TRBV5-1|TRBJ2-1
TGCGCCAGCAGCTTTCAGCGGGAGGGCTACAATGAGCAGTTCTTC
CASSFQREGYNEQFF
>-|TRBD1|TRBV7-2|TRBJ1-2
TGTGCCAGCAGCTTAGTCCCGGGACAGAACACTAACTATGGCTACACCTTC
CASSLVPGQNTNYGYTF
>-|TRBD2|TRBV10-2|TRBJ2-1
TGCGCCAGCGGAGAGCGGGGAAACTACAATGAGCAGTTCTTC
CASGERGNYNEQFF
>few|TRBD1|TRBV5-4|TRBJ1-2
TGTGCCAGCAGCCCACCCGACAGGGTTGGATATGGCTACACCTTC
CASSPPDRVGYGYTF
>-|-|TRBV28|TRBJ1-5
TGTGCCAGCAGTTCCGGGGCCGGGCAGGTCGATAGCAATCAGCCCCAGCATTTT
CASSSGAGQVDSNQPQHF
>-|TRBD2|TRBV11-3|TRBJ2-1
TGTGCCAGCAGCCCCAGACTAGCGGGAGGGCCCTACAATGAGCAGTTCTTC
CASSPRLAGGPYNEQFF
>-|-|TRBV15|TRBJ1-4
TGTGCCACCAGCAGAGAGGGGTCCGCCCGCTTAAATGAAAAACTGTTTTTT
CATSREGSARLNEKLFF
>-|-|TRBV7-2|TRBJ1-2
TGTGCCAGCAGCTTAGAGGGGACACTGGGGAACACCTTC
CASSLEGTLGNTF
>-|TRBD2|TRBV6-5|TRBJ2-5
TGTGCCAGCAGCATTAACAGCGGGGGGTTCGGGACCCAGTACTTC
CASSINSGGFGTQYF
>-|TRBD1|TRBV24-1|TRBJ1-2
TGTGCCACCAGTGATCCGGGACAGAGAAAGGATGGCTACACCTTC
CATSDPGQRKDGYTF
>-|TRBD2|TRBV3-1/TRBV3-2|TRBJ2-3
TGTGCCAGCAGCCTTAGCGGGACCACAGATACGCAGTATTTT
CASSLSGTTDTQYF
>-|-|TRBV18|TRBJ1-2
TGTGCCAGCTCACCGGTAGGGAACGCTAACTATGGCTACACCTTC
CASSPVGNANYGYTF
>-|-|TRBV12-3/TRBV12-4|TRBJ1-1
TGTGCCAGCAGTTTAAACGGGGGCACTGAAGCTTTCTTT
CASSLNGGTEAFF
>-|-|TRBV9|TRBJ1-5
TGTGCCAGCAGCGTAGGGATAGGGGGCAATCAGCCCCAGCATTTT
CASSVGIGGNQPQHF
>-|-|TRBV10-1|TRBJ1-1
TGCGCCAGCAGCGGATCCATGAACACTGAAGCTTTCTTT
CASSGSMNTEAFF
>-|-|TRBV2|TRBJ2-7
TGTGCCAGCAGTGACTATAGCGAGCAGTACTTC
CASSDYSEQYF
>few|-|TRBV4-3|TRBJ1-3
TGCGCCAGCAGCCAAGAGAGCATGGGTCCTGGAAACACCATATATTTT
CASSQESMGPGNTIYF
>-|TRBD2|TRBV5-4|TRBJ2-1
TGTGCCAGCAGCTTGGCGGGGGGGCTTTGGAATGAGCAGTTCTTC
CASSLAGGLWNEQFF
>-|-|TRBV5-4|TRBJ1-5
TGTGCCAGCAGCATCTGGGAAAGGGGCAATCAGCCCCAGCATTTT
CASSIWERGNQPQHF
>-|-|TRBV4-1|TRBJ1-1
TGCGCCAGCAGCCAACCTTTGGGCACTGAAGCTTTCTTT
CASSQPLGTEAFF